Many counts were recorded for the clone carrying this T cell receptor beta chain. The germline V gene has CDR1 LGHNA and CDR2 YNFKEQ. This CDR3 contains 16 residues. After removal of 1 base from V and 9 bases from J, the junction contained 7 bases not matched to a gene. First-strand cDNA relied on TRAV- and TRBV-specific primers spanning alpha and beta chains. With a V-primer adapter and a constant-region primer, TCRs were amplified for approximately 19 PCR cycles. In vitro transcription served to amplify the mRNA that had been isolated. Using its own MiXCR run on the reads, TCRdb lists one record per CDR3 protein. The sample yields around 65,000 distinct CDR3 sequences, approximately 25% seen once. The data originate from a study of low-dose radiotherapy and immunotherapy resistance in tumors. Time point indicated: before trial treatment. Those eligible were patients bearing advanced solid tumors lacking tumor-infiltrating lymphocytes.

The source of this sequence is a male donor with rectosigmoid adenocarcinoma. The source was PBMCs, collected before treatment. The rearrangement joins TRBV4-2 to TRBJ2-1; TRBD2 matches 12 bases. CDR3 region: CASSQGTSGRFGEQFF. The CDR3, as DNA: TGTGCCAGCAGCCAAGGAACTAGCGGGAGGTTCGGTGAGCAGTTCTTC.